The 26 T cell receptor beta chains below were found in one sample sequenced in a study of regulatory T cells in long-lasting Graves disease. Indicated time point: persistent/refractory GD, antithyroid drugs over 5 years with positive TRAb. There was RNA extracted from PBMCs, and the TCR library was made from it. Arm-PCR of CDR3 regions and iRepertoire HTBI primers were used to build TCR beta libraries. TCRdb reprocessed the multiplex PCR reads with MiXCR, giving one entry per CDR3 protein. The repertoire has roughly 500,000 distinct CDR3 sequences, 20% to 25% of them found once; the top ten carry about an eighth. Source: peripheral blood mononuclear cells (PBMCs), taken when the disease was refractory, from a patient treated with antithyroid drugs. The receptors were sampled from a female donor with Graves disease.

This clonotype was seen many times. The chain couples TRBV28 to TRBJ1-5; possibly TRBD1 for D (5 bases). The germline gives CDR1 MDHEN, CDR2 SYDVKM. Trimming stripped 7 bases from V and 7 bases from J, with 17 bases between. The CDR3 contains 14 residues. This chain's CDR3 is CASTSPGTWQPQHF. CDR3 DNA: TGTGCCAGCACCTCCCCCGGGACTTGGCAGCCCCAGCATTTT.

The genes are TRBV2 and TRBJ2-2, with D uncertain. CDR3 length: 13 residues. Trimming stripped 6 bases from V and 6 bases from J, with 11 bases between. Germline CDR1 reads SNHLY; CDR2 reads FYNNEI. The CDR3 reads CASSARSAGELFF. DNA of the CDR3: TGTGCCAGCAGCGCCCGTTCGGCCGGGGAGCTGTTTTTT.

The V call is TRBV7-9, the J call TRBJ2-5, with a weak D call TRBD2 (6 bases). The germline gives CDR1 SEHNR, CDR2 FQNEAQ (reference sequence). CDR3 length: 15 residues. Trimming pared 3 bases from V and 0 bases from J, leaving 11 bases between. CDR3 bases: TGTGCCAGCAGCTTCTCCAGGGAGGACCAAGAGACCCAGTACTTC. It codes for CASSFSREDQETQYF. Drawing the rest from reference TRBV7-9 and TRBJ2-5, the complete variable domain is DTGVSQNPRHKITKRGQNVTFRCDPISEHNRLYWYRQTLGQGPEFLTYFQNEAQLEKSRLLSDRFSAERPKGSFSTLEIQRTEQGDSAMYLCASSFSREDQETQYFGPGTRLLVL.

The chain couples TRBV20-1 to TRBJ1-5; no clear D. V was cut by 0 bases and J by 0 bases, with 15 bases left in between. Germline V CDR1 and CDR2: DFQATT, SNEGSKA (reference sequence). The CDR3 totals 17 residues. The CDR3 DNA sequence: TGCAGTGCTAGAGATCTTCGGGCAGCTTATAGCAATCAGCCCCAGCATTTT. Translating it yields CSARDLRAAYSNQPQHF.

This clonotype showed up many times. CDR3 protein: CASSLAANTGELFF. In nucleotides, the CDR3 is TGTGCCAGCAGCTTAGCGGCGAACACCGGGGAGCTGTTTTTT. This chain uses TRBV7-9 with TRBJ2-2; D is uncertain. Germline values: CDR1 SEHNR, CDR2 FQNEAQ (reference sequence). CDR3 length: 14 amino acids. Trimming cost V 0 bases and J 0 bases, with 2 bases left between them. The full variable domain, with the rest looked up from reference TRBV7-9 and TRBJ2-2, is DTGVSQNPRHKITKRGQNVTFRCDPISEHNRLYWYRQTLGQGPEFLTYFQNEAQLEKSRLLSDRFSAERPKGSFSTLEIQRTEQGDSAMYLCASSLAANTGELFFGEGSRLTVL.

This clonotype was counted ten times or more. The chain links TRBV6-2 or TRBV6-3 to TRBJ1-2; D ambiguous. The germline V gene encodes CDR1 MNHEY and CDR2 SVGEGT. This CDR3 is 14 amino acids long. Trimming removed 7 bases from V and 7 bases from J, with 19 bases in between. CDR3 sequence: CASIEGSLLTGYTF. The CDR3 DNA follows: TGTGCCAGCATAGAAGGGAGCCTGCTTACTGGCTACACCTTC.

The J gene is TRBJ1-5, the V gene TRBV5-5, with 7 bases lining up with TRBD1. Germline V gene lookup returns CDR1 SGHKS and CDR2 YYEKEE (reference sequence). V trimming: 1 base; J trimming: 5 bases; junction bases outside the gene matches: 6. This CDR3 is 15 amino acids long. The CDR3 bases are TGTGCCAGCAGCTTGTTGCGAGGGGGCGATCAGCCCCAGCATTTT. Its translation: CASSLLRGGDQPQHF.

The chain employs TRBV5-1 and TRBJ2-2; D possibly corresponds to TRBD2 (5 bases). Germline assignment: CDR1 SGHRS and CDR2 YFSETQ. CDR3 length equals 15 residues. Trimming cost V 1 base and J 3 bases, with 10 bases left between them. In DNA, the CDR3 is TGCGCCAGCAGCTTGTCTTCAGCGGACACCGGGGAGCTGTTTTTT. Translating gives CASSLSSADTGELFF.

This clonotype was counted ten times or more. V gene TRBV2 combines with J gene TRBJ1-1, with D unresolved. Germline V gene sequence: CDR1 SNHLY, CDR2 FYNNEI. The length of the CDR3 is 13 residues. V was clipped by 3 bases and J by 4 bases, with 9 bases between them. CDR3 residues: CASSEGSFTEAFF. The CDR3 DNA reads TGTGCCAGCAGTGAGGGTTCCTTCACTGAAGCTTTCTTT.

The genes are TRBV28 and TRBJ1-4, with D perhaps TRBD1 (6 bases). The CDR3 loop spans 16 amino acids. The germline V and J ends were trimmed by 2 bases and 1 base, with 11 bases remaining between them. CDR1 is MDHEN, CDR2 SYDVKM, per germline. The CDR3 DNA reads as TGTGCCAGCAGTTTAGCAGGGGTTAGAACTAATGAAAAACTGTTTTTT. It specifies CASSLAGVRTNEKLFF.

This clonotype was counted only a few times. The chain couples TRBV5-4 to TRBJ1-1; possible D gene TRBD1, 6 bases. This CDR3 spans 14 amino acids. Germline CDR1 reads SGHNT; CDR2 reads YYREEE (reference sequence). Trimming left V 4 bases short and J 1 base short, with 11 bases between. The CDR3 DNA is TGTGCCAGCAGCGGGGGACACCAGAACACTGAAGCTTTCTTT. Residues: CASSGGHQNTEAFF.

This clonotype was observed many times. The chain employs TRBV2 and TRBJ2-7; 8 bases are shared with TRBD1. Germline V gives CDR1 SNHLY, CDR2 FYNNEI. Trimming took 10 bases from V and 2 from J; bases not matched to a gene: 10. The CDR3 has 14 residues. The CDR3 reads CAIRRGPLPYEQYF. The CDR3, as DNA: TGTGCCATCCGCAGGGGGCCTTTGCCCTACGAGCAGTACTTC.

This clonotype was seen many times. V and J are TRBV28 and TRBJ2-7; D perhaps matches TRBD1 (5 bases). CDR1 and CDR2 (germline): MDHEN, SYDVKM. CDR3 length: 13 residues. With 8 bases removed from V and 1 base from J, the gap between germline ends came to 12 bases. This CDR3 reads CASAGRQSYEQYF. DNA of the CDR3: TGTGCCAGCGCCGGTAGACAGTCCTACGAGCAGTACTTC.

The genes are TRBV12-3 or TRBV12-4 and TRBJ2-4, with TRBD2 as a possible D gene (6 bases). The DNA matches TRBJ2-1 better at its end, which makes the J call doubtful. The CDR3 consists of 14 residues. The CDR3 DNA reads TGTGCCAGTTTTGGACGGGAGAGTCCTAGAGGGCAGTTCTTC. Amino acids: CASFGRESPRGQFF.

V usage is TRBV7-9 and J usage is TRBJ2-2; 7 nucleotides match TRBD2. The CDR3 has 15 amino acids. Germline V gives CDR1 SEHNR, CDR2 FQNEAQ (reference sequence). After removal of 8 bases from V and 2 bases from J, the junction contained 8 bases not matched to a gene. CDR3 in DNA: TGTGCCAGCCGCTCGTGGGAGGGAAACACCGGGGAGCTGTTTTTT. This codes for CASRSWEGNTGELFF.

This clonotype was detected a few times. This sequence joins TRBV11-3 and TRBJ2-7; a possible D gene is TRBD2 (5 bases). The CDR3 has 14 residues. The germline gives CDR1 SGHNT, CDR2 YENEEA. The V gene lost 4 bases and the J gene lost 2 bases, with 12 bases spanning the gap. CDR3 residues: CASSSGLAPYEQYF. CDR3 DNA: TGTGCCAGCAGCTCCGGGCTAGCACCCTACGAGCAGTACTTC. The full variable domain, with the rest looked up from reference TRBV11-3 and TRBJ2-7, is EAGVVQSPRYKIIEKKQPVAFWCNPISGHNTLYWYLQNLGQGPELLIRYENEEAVDDSQLPKDRFSAERLKGVDSTLKIQPAELGDSAVYLCASSSGLAPYEQYFGPGTRLTVT.

The sample holds many counts of this clonotype. The chain has TRBV20-1 and TRBJ1-2; 7 nucleotides align to TRBD1. This CDR3 comprises 11 residues. V lost 4 bases, J lost 7 bases, and 3 bases stayed unmatched. Germline CDR1 reads DFQATT; CDR2 reads SNEGSKA (reference sequence). The chain's CDR3 is CSATNRGGYTF. The DNA of the CDR3 is TGCAGTGCTACCAACAGGGGTGGCTACACCTTC.

The table lists this clonotype with a few counts. The chain carries TRBV7-9 and TRBJ2-7; 8 nucleotides line up with TRBD1. This CDR3 is 16 amino acids long. V lost 4 bases, J lost 2 bases, and 10 bases stayed unmatched. CDR1 is SEHNR, CDR2 FQNEAQ, per germline (reference sequence). The CDR3 DNA sequence: TGTGCCAGCAGCTCTATCTCCGGGGGACAGGCCTACGAGCAGTACTTC. Amino acid sequence: CASSSISGGQAYEQYF.

The chain uses TRBV11-3 and TRBJ2-3; D may match TRBD1 or TRBD2 (5 bases each). V shed 8 bases and J shed 2 bases, with 8 bases lying between them. Germline assignment: CDR1 SGHNT and CDR2 YENEEA. CDR3 length equals 12 residues. As DNA, the CDR3 is TGTGCCAGCGAGGGGACCACAGATACGCAGTATTTT. It translates to CASEGTTDTQYF.

The chain couples TRBV18 to TRBJ2-5, with TRBD2 matching 9 bases. There are 15 residues in the CDR3. The J segment lost 2 bases and the V segment lost 4 bases, leaving 5 bases of the junction unmatched. Germline CDR1 and CDR2: KGHSH and LQKENI. The CDR3 bases are TGTGCCAGCTCACGCGGGGGGGAAATACAAGAGACCCAGTACTTC. Its protein product is CASSRGGEIQETQYF. The full variable domain, rest sourced from reference TRBV18 and TRBJ2-5, is NAGVMQNPRHLVRRRGQEARLRCSPMKGHSHVYWYRQLPEEGLKFMVYLQKENIIDESGMPKERFSAEFPKEGPSILRIQQVVRGDSAAYFCASSRGGEIQETQYFGPGTRLLVL.

This clonotype was recorded many times. The chain is built from TRBV28 and TRBJ1-2, with TRBD1 matching over 7 bases. The CDR3 sequence is 14 residues long. Germline loops: CDR1 MDHEN, CDR2 SYDVKM. V was clipped by 6 bases and J by 6 bases; unmatched bases: 10. In nucleotides, the CDR3 is TGTGCCAGCAGGGGAGGGACAGTCGTCAATGGCTACACCTTC. Its protein product is CASRGGTVVNGYTF.

This rearrangement joins TRBV7-2 to TRBJ2-1; 7 positions match TRBD2. The CDR3 has 12 residues. Germline V lookup: CDR1 SGHTA, CDR2 FQGNSA. With 1 base clipped from V and 12 bases from J, the junction kept 3 bases outside the gene matches. The CDR3 DNA reads TGTGCCAGCAGCTTAGAGGGCGGGAGGCAGTTCTTC. As protein: CASSLEGGRQFF. The full variable domain, in which reference TRBV7-2 and TRBJ2-1 provide the parts outside the CDR3, is GAGVSQSPSNKVTEKGKDVELRCDPISGHTALYWYRQSLGQGLEFLIYFQGNSAPDKSGLPSDRFSAERTGGSVSTLTIQRTQQEDSAVYLCASSLEGGRQFFGPGTRLTVL.

This rearrangement joins TRBV18 to TRBJ1-5; 9 nucleotides agree with TRBD1. Looked up from germline, CDR1 is KGHSH and CDR2 is LQKENI. V gave up 3 bases and J gave up 4 bases; unmatched junction bases: 13. CDR3 size: 18 residues. The CDR3 DNA follows: TGTGCCAGCTCACCCCCCCAGCGGGACAGGGAGGGGAATCAGCCCCAGCATTTT. Translated, it gives CASSPPQRDREGNQPQHF.

The chain uses TRBV20-1 and TRBJ1-1; weak D call: TRBD1 (6 bases). Trimming pared 6 bases from V and 0 bases from J, leaving 23 bases between. CDR3 length equals 17 residues. Per the germline V gene, CDR1 is DFQATT and CDR2 is SNEGSKA (reference sequence). CDR3 DNA: TGCAGTGCCCCGTCGAGGGGACATGGACTCATGAACACTGAAGCTTTCTTT. This encodes CSAPSRGHGLMNTEAFF.

The CDR3 nucleotides are TGCAGTGCTTCCCCCGGGACCCTAAATCAGCCCCAGCATTTT. Amino acid sequence: CSASPGTLNQPQHF. J is TRBJ1-5 and V is TRBV20-1, with TRBD1 as a possible D gene (5 bases). The CDR3 totals 14 residues. Trimming removed 5 bases at V and 4 bases at J, with 15 bases between. Germline V lookup: CDR1 DFQATT, CDR2 SNEGSKA (reference sequence).

The V call is TRBV5-6, the J call TRBJ1-6; D not resolved. Germline V CDR1 and CDR2: SGHDT, YYEEEE. The CDR3 covers 20 residues. Trimming pared 4 bases from V and 3 bases from J, leaving 26 bases between. In nucleotides, the CDR3 is TGTGCCAGCAGCAATTGGTACCGCCGGTCGGGTCGCGTCTATAATTCACCCCTCCACTTT. Its translation: CASSNWYRRSGRVYNSPLHF.